Below, 9 T cell receptor beta chains from the same sample are listed, as sequenced in a study of identical twins. TCRdb passed the 5' RACE reads through MiXCR, listing each CDR3 protein once. Here the sample spans about 220,000 distinct CDR3 sequences, approximately 5.9% being singletons. In addition, the sample was reused for a study of T cells expressing NK-cell markers.

The sample comprised CD8+ T cells sorted from blood. The receptor source for this set is a woman in her late teens or twenties in good health.

J is TRBJ2-2 and V is TRBV29-1, with 9 bases identical to TRBD2. The CDR3 runs to 14 residues. CDR1 is SQVTM and CDR2 is ANQGSEA in the germline V gene. Trimming at V came to 6 bases and at J to 5 bases, leaving 7 bases not matched to a gene. This CDR3 reads CSVGSGSPTGELFF. The CDR3 region has the DNA TGCAGCGTCGGTAGCGGGAGTCCTACCGGGGAGCTGTTTTTT.

The chain uses TRBV7-2 and TRBJ1-6; TRBD1 agrees at 7 bases. J was trimmed by 6 bases and V by 0 bases; bases with no gene match: 11. Germline V lookup: CDR1 SGHTA, CDR2 FQGNSA. The CDR3 spans 18 residues. The CDR3 DNA reads as TGTGCCAGCAGCTTAGCCCATGTGGCAGGGGGGAGTAATTCACCCCTCCACTTT. Protein: CASSLAHVAGGSNSPLHF. The full variable domain, completed using reference TRBV7-2 and TRBJ1-6, is GAGVSQSPSNKVTEKGKDVELRCDPISGHTALYWYRQSLGQGLEFLIYFQGNSAPDKSGLPSDRFSAERTGGSVSTLTIQRTQQEDSAVYLCASSLAHVAGGSNSPLHFGNGTRLTVT.

This clonotype has just a few counts. The chain has TRBV10-2 and TRBJ1-2; 8 bases map to TRBD1. The ends lost 4 bases at V and 0 bases at J; junction bases unmatched: 7. The CDR3 contains 16 residues. Germline CDR1 and CDR2: WSHSY and SAAADI. This CDR3 reads CASSGGGQEPNYGYTF. The CDR3 DNA is TGCGCCAGCAGTGGGGGGGGACAGGAGCCTAACTATGGCTACACCTTC.

This clonotype was counted at least ten times. The gene calls are TRBV4-2 and TRBJ2-1; the D gene is possibly TRBD1 (5 bases). V was shortened by 0 bases and J by 1 base, with 10 bases between the two germline ends. Germline V gives CDR1 LGHNA, CDR2 YNFKEQ. CDR3 length: 16 amino acids. As DNA, the CDR3 is TGTGCCAGCAGCCAAGAAGGGGTTAGGTCCTACAATGAGCAGTTCTTC. It encodes CASSQEGVRSYNEQFF.

The sample holds a few counts of this clonotype. The gene calls are TRBV6-1 and TRBJ2-6, with D possibly TRBD2 on 5 matching bases. This CDR3 spans 15 amino acids. CDR1 and CDR2 from the germline V gene are MNHNS and SASEGT. V was shortened by 8 bases and J by 0 bases, with 11 bases between the two germline ends. The CDR3 nucleotides read TGTGCCAGCGGGAGACATAACTCTGGGGCCAACGTCCTGACTTTC. Protein product: CASGRHNSGANVLTF.

V is TRBV6-2 or TRBV6-3 and J is TRBJ1-2; D gene unclear. The V and J ends lost 6 bases and 5 bases respectively, with 19 bases between them. Germline V gene sequence: CDR1 MNHEY, CDR2 SVGEGT. This CDR3 is built from 15 residues. The CDR3 DNA reads as TGTGCCAGCAGGTCGCCTCGATCCGTTAAATATGGCTACACCTTC. Amino acids: CASRSPRSVKYGYTF.

CDR3: CASSTGTSYNEQFF. CDR3 DNA sequence: TGTGCCAGCTCCACCGGGACTAGCTACAATGAGCAGTTCTTC. The J gene is TRBJ2-1, the V gene TRBV7-2; 8 bases fit TRBD2. CDR3 length: 14 amino acids. The J segment lost 3 bases and the V segment lost 8 bases, leaving 6 bases of the junction unmatched. Germline lookup yields CDR1 SGHTA and CDR2 FQGNSA.

The chain links TRBV20-1 to TRBJ1-1; D gene unclear. CDR1 and CDR2 from the germline V gene are DFQATT and SNEGSKA (reference sequence). V was shortened by 0 bases and J by 3 bases, with 11 bases between the two germline ends. This CDR3 contains 14 residues. Written as DNA, the CDR3 is TGCAGTGCTAGAGATTATAAGGAGGACACTGAAGCTTTCTTT. Translated, it gives CSARDYKEDTEAFF.

This clonotype has ten or more counts. The genes are TRBV29-1 and TRBJ2-5; 8 nucleotides agree with TRBD2. CDR1 SQVTM and CDR2 ANQGSEA come from the germline V gene. Trimming removed 3 bases from V and 4 bases from J; junction bases left unmatched: 7. This CDR3 comprises 14 residues. The DNA of the CDR3 is TGCAGCGTTGATACGGGGGGGCCTTTAGAGACCCAGTACTTC. It encodes CSVDTGGPLETQYF.